Presented here are 24 T cell receptor beta chains from one specimen sequenced in a study of blood T cell repertoires in COVID-19 (TCRdb year 2020). The method behind the library was the immunoSEQ multiplex PCR assay. In its TCRdb copy, this immuneACCESS table keeps in-frame sequences only and misses some clones. Where compared with another copy, unresolved V genes explain less than half of these, and the others have no known cause. The sample yields tens of thousands of clones; less than 90% were counted once. The biggest ten clones account for roughly 2% of the sample. The specimen sequenced was peripheral blood. The receptors come from a woman in her fifties or sixties with acute or convalescent COVID-19.

This clone is a singleton in its sample. The rearrangement uses TRBV24-1 and TRBJ2-3; 7 positions match TRBD2. V trimming: 0 bases; J trimming: 4 bases; junction bases outside the gene matches: 3. CDR1 and CDR2 from the germline V gene are KGHDR and SFDVKD. This CDR3 contains 15 residues. CDR3 nucleotides: TGTGCCACCAGTGATTTGCCCGCGGGAGCAGATACGCAGTATTTT. It codes for CATSDLPAGADTQYF.

The chain combines TRBV28 with TRBJ2-3; tentative D call: TRBD2 (5 bases). Looked up from germline, CDR1 is MDHEN and CDR2 is SYDVKM. Trimming took off 5 bases at V and 1 base at J, with 10 bases between the two ends. The CDR3 spans 14 residues. CDR3 residues: CASSRRGGTDTQYF. In nucleotides, the CDR3 is TGTGCCAGCAGTCGTCGGGGTGGCACAGATACGCAGTATTTT.

The chain carries TRBV29-1 and TRBJ1-3, with a possible D match to TRBD1 (5 bases). This CDR3 has 13 residues. V lost 5 bases and J lost 2, with 10 bases in between. Germline CDR1 reads SQVTM; CDR2 reads ANQGSEA. CDR3 in amino acids: CSVSTDAGNTIYF. DNA of the CDR3: TGCAGCGTTTCGACAGACGCTGGAAACACCATATATTTT.

V and J are TRBV5-4 and TRBJ2-5, with no clear D. The CDR3 has 15 amino acids. Trimming pared 2 bases from V and 5 bases from J, leaving 16 bases between. In germline, CDR1 is SGHNT, CDR2 YYREEE (reference sequence). The CDR3 nucleotides read TGTGCCAGCAGCTTCAGCGACCGAGGAGTGGAGACCCAGTACTTC. The encoded protein is CASSFSDRGVETQYF. Complete variable domain (other parts from reference TRBV5-4 and TRBJ2-5): ETGVTQSPTHLIKTRGQQVTLRCSSQSGHNTVSWYQQALGQGPQFIFQYYREEENGRGNFPPRFSGLQFPNYSSELNVNALELDDSALYLCASSFSDRGVETQYFGPGTRLLVL.

DNA of the CDR3: TGTGCCAGCAGCGAATACAGGGGGTCCCCCTACGAGCAGTACTTC. The encoded protein is CASSEYRGSPYEQYF. The chain is built from TRBV21-1 and TRBJ2-7; the D call in the table, TRBD1, was not verified against the DNA. TRBV21-1 is recorded as a pseudogene. This CDR3 comprises 15 residues.

The CDR3 DNA follows: TGCGCCAGCAGCCAAGTCCCGCCAGGGGGGAACACTGAAGCTTTCTTT. Translation: CASSQVPPGGNTEAFF. The V gene is TRBV4-1, the J gene TRBJ1-1, with 7 bases lining up with TRBD1. CDR3 size: 16 residues. Trimming cost V 1 base and J 1 base; bases outside gene matches: 6. Germline assignment: CDR1 MGHRA and CDR2 YSYEKL.

This clone is a singleton in its sample. V and J are TRBV11-3 and TRBJ2-2; the match to TRBD1 covers 7 bases. This CDR3 has 15 residues. Trimming took 0 bases from V and 5 from J; bases not matched to a gene: 3. Germline V gene sequence: CDR1 SGHNT, CDR2 YENEEA. The CDR3 is CASSLDNRGTGELFF. The CDR3 nucleotides are TGTGCCAGCAGCTTAGACAACAGGGGTACCGGGGAGCTGTTTTTT.

The chain recombines TRBV7-9 with TRBJ2-3, with D possibly being TRBD2 (5 bases). CDR3 length: 14 residues. The germline gives CDR1 SEHNR, CDR2 FQNEAQ (reference sequence). Trimming took off 5 bases at V and 0 bases at J, with 9 bases between the two ends. CDR3 bases: TGTGCCAGCAGCCTTAGCGCTAGCACAGATACGCAGTATTTT. It encodes CASSLSASTDTQYF.

In this sample, this clone turned up once. The rearrangement uses TRBV11-2 and TRBJ2-2; the D is unclear. V was pared by 3 bases and J by 4 bases, with 9 bases between. Per germline, CDR1 SGHAT and CDR2 FQNNGV. The CDR3 loop spans 14 amino acids. CDR3 region: CASSFLVTTGELFF. In DNA form, the CDR3 reads TGTGCCAGCAGCTTCCTAGTGACCACCGGGGAGCTGTTTTTT.

At least ten counts were recorded for this clone. The V gene is TRBV28, the J gene TRBJ2-7; D gene ambiguous. The CDR3 consists of 12 residues. The V gene's germline CDR1 is MDHEN and CDR2 SYDVKM. V was cut by 5 bases and J by 6 bases, with 11 bases left in between. The CDR3 nucleotides read TGTGCCAGCAGTCGCCTAAAAAGCGAGCAGTACTTC. Translation gives CASSRLKSEQYF.

This sequence joins TRBV15 and TRBJ1-6; D remains ambiguous. Germline-derived CDR1 and CDR2 are LNHNV and YYDKDF (reference sequence). CDR3 length equals 13 residues. Trimming removed 6 bases at V and 6 bases at J, with 9 bases between. This chain's CDR3 is CATSSQLNSPLHF. The DNA of the CDR3 is TGTGCCACCAGTTCACAGCTTAATTCACCCCTCCACTTT.

A word on this clone: The identical CDR3 is also encoded by other nucleotide sequences in the sample. The V call is TRBV3-1 (or the pseudogene TRBV3-2), the J call TRBJ2-7; 9 nucleotides align to TRBD1. This CDR3 region has 14 residues. The ends lost 4 bases at V and 2 bases at J; junction bases unmatched: 3. The V gene's germline CDR1 is LGHDT and CDR2 YNNKEL (reference sequence). Written as DNA, the CDR3 is TGTGCCAGCAGCCCCGGGACAGGGACCTACGAGCAGTACTTC. Translation gives CASSPGTGTYEQYF.

This clone has a handful of counts. This chain connects TRBV7-2 to TRBJ2-1; D perhaps matches TRBD2 (5 bases). V was shortened by 5 bases and J by 1 base, with 9 bases between the two germline ends. Germline V gene sequence: CDR1 SGHTA, CDR2 FQGNSA. The length of the CDR3 is 14 residues. The CDR3 bases are TGTGCCAGCAGCCCGAGGGTTTCCTACAATGAGCAGTTCTTC. Its translation is CASSPRVSYNEQFF.

The count of this clone is one. This chain connects TRBV29-1 to TRBJ2-7; D perhaps matches TRBD2 (7 bases). With 4 bases removed from V and 0 bases from J, the gap between germline ends came to 10 bases. The CDR3 sequence is 13 residues long. Per the germline V gene, CDR1 is SQVTM and CDR2 is ANQGSEA. The CDR3 DNA follows: TGCAGCGTTGGGGAGGGGGGCTCCTACGAGCAGTACTTC. Translated: CSVGEGGSYEQYF.

The CDR3 region has the DNA TGCGCCAGCAGCTCCATTAGGGGCGCGGCGACAGATACGCAGTATTTT. The encoded protein is CASSSIRGAATDTQYF. The chain links TRBV5-1 to TRBJ2-3; possibly TRBD1 for D (5 bases). Germline loops: CDR1 SGHRS, CDR2 YFSETQ. With 3 bases removed from V and 3 bases from J, the gap between germline ends came to 17 bases. The CDR3 runs to 16 residues.

The V gene is TRBV2, the J gene TRBJ2-7; weak D call: TRBD1 (6 bases). The CDR3 runs to 17 residues. Deletions cut 2 bases from V and 3 bases from J, with 20 bases between. CDR1 is SNHLY, CDR2 FYNNEI, per germline. Written as DNA, the CDR3 is TGTGCCAGCAGTGAACCGACGTCCCGCAGGGGTGGCTACGAGCAGTACTTC. Its protein product is CASSEPTSRRGGYEQYF. Looking up the rest from reference TRBV2 and TRBJ2-7 gives the full variable domain: EPEVTQTPSHQVTQMGQEVILRCVPISNHLYFYWYRQILGQKVEFLVSFYNNEISEKSEIFDDQFSVERPDGSNFTLKIRSTKLEDSAMYFCASSEPTSRRGGYEQYFGPGTRLTVT.

The gene calls are TRBV11-3 and TRBJ2-1, with D perhaps TRBD1 (6 bases). V gave up 4 bases and J gave up 10 bases, with 20 bases separating them. The germline gives CDR1 SGHNT, CDR2 YENEEA. The CDR3 loop spans 15 amino acids. CDR3 DNA sequence: TGTGCCAGCAGCTCCCCAAGGGGGAGAGATCACGAGCAGTTCTTC. Translating gives CASSSPRGRDHEQFF.

This chain connects TRBV4-2 to TRBJ2-7; 11 nucleotides agree with TRBD2. This CDR3 has 15 residues. V trimming: 1 base; J trimming: 3 bases; junction bases outside the gene matches: 2. Germline CDR1 is LGHNA and CDR2 is YNFKEQ. The CDR3 DNA reads as TGTGCCAGCAGCCAAGGGACTAGCGGGCTCTACGAGCAGTACTTC. Translating gives CASSQGTSGLYEQYF.

This sequence joins TRBV10-3 and TRBJ1-2; TRBD1 matches 10 bases. The CDR3 contains 15 residues. The V and J ends lost 6 bases and 7 bases, in that order; junction bases with no gene match: 11. Germline V gene sequence: CDR1 ENHRY, CDR2 SYGVKD. The CDR3 loop reads CAIRTAGTGVAGYTF. The CDR3 nucleotides are TGTGCCATCAGGACAGCCGGGACAGGGGTTGCTGGCTACACCTTC.

The CDR3 loop reads CASSKAGTGLNQPQHF. For the CDR3, the DNA is TGTGCCAGCAGCAAAGCCGGGACAGGGCTGAATCAGCCCCAGCATTTT. The rearrangement uses TRBV21-1 and TRBJ1-5; whether TRBD1, the table's D call, matches the DNA was not checked. TRBV21-1 is labeled a pseudogene. The CDR3 runs to 16 residues.

The rearrangement uses TRBV19 and TRBJ2-7, with 9 bases lining up with TRBD2. V trimming: 5 bases; J trimming: 0 bases; junction bases outside the gene matches: 5. This CDR3 spans 15 amino acids. The V gene's germline CDR1 is LNHDA and CDR2 SQIVND (reference sequence). In DNA form, the CDR3 reads TGTGCCAGTAGTCCGACTAGCGGAAGCTCCTACGAGCAGTACTTC. This sequence encodes CASSPTSGSSYEQYF.

The gene calls are TRBV28 and TRBJ2-1; D is possibly TRBD2 (6 bases). V lost 3 bases to trimming and J lost 10 bases, with 16 bases between them. The CDR3 is 14 amino acids. CDR1 MDHEN and CDR2 SYDVKM come from the germline V gene. This CDR3 reads CASSFPRGRQEQFF. The DNA for the CDR3 is TGTGCCAGCAGTTTCCCGCGGGGCCGTCAGGAGCAGTTCTTC.

This sequence joins TRBV18 and TRBJ1-4; 9 bases align to TRBD1. The germline V gene encodes CDR1 KGHSH and CDR2 LQKENI. The CDR3 consists of 16 residues. With 3 bases clipped from V and 7 bases from J, the junction kept 9 bases outside the gene matches. CDR3 amino acids: CASSPQAGTGSEKLFF. The CDR3 DNA is TGTGCCAGCTCACCGCAAGCCGGGACAGGGAGTGAAAAACTGTTTTTT.

The chain employs TRBV6-5 and TRBJ2-7; maybe TRBD1 (6 bases). Trimming cost V 4 bases and J 2 bases, with 15 bases left between them. The CDR3 covers 15 residues. Germline V lookup: CDR1 MNHEY, CDR2 SVGAGI. CDR3 sequence (DNA): TGTGCCAGCAGTTCAACCTGGACAGTCCCCTACGAGCAGTACTTC. Translating gives CASSSTWTVPYEQYF.